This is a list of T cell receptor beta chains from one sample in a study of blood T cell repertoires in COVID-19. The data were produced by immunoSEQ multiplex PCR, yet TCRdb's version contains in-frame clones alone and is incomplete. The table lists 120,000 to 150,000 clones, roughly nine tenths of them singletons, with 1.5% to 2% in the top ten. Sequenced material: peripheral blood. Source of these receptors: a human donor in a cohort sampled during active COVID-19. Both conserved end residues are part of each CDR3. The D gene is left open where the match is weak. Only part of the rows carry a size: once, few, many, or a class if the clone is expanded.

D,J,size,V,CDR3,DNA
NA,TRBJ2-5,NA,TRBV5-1,CASSLVAGRLKETQYF,TGCGCCAGCAGCTTAGTGGCGGGGAGATTAAAAGAGACCCAGTACTTC
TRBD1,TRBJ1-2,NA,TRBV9,CASSVGLGQGHGYTF,TGTGCCAGCAGCGTAGGTTTGGGACAGGGGCATGGCTACACCTTC
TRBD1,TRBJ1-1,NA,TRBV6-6,CASRRDRAAEAFF,TGTGCCAGCAGGCGAGACAGGGCCGCTGAAGCTTTCTTT
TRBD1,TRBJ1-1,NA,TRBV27,CASGDRGSMNTEAFF,TGTGCCAGCGGGGACAGGGGCTCAATGAACACTGAAGCTTTCTTT
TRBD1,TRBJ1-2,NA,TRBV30,CAWSQGVESGYTF,TGTGCCTGGAGTCAGGGGGTGGAGAGCGGCTACACCTTC
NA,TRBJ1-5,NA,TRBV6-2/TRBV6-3,CASSYAIDWTANPQHF,TGTGCCAGCAGTTATGCTATCGACTGGACAGCAAACCCCCAGCATTTT
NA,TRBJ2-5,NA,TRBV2,CASSEVGAVKTQYF,TGTGCCAGCAGTGAAGTGGGGGCGGTGAAGACCCAGTACTTC
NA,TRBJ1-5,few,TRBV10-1,CASSEGQDSNQPQHF,TGCGCCAGCAGTGAGGGGCAGGATAGCAATCAGCCCCAGCATTTT
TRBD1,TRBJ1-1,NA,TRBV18,CASSPRAGGTEAFF,TGTGCCAGCTCACCCCGGGCAGGGGGCACTGAAGCTTTCTTT
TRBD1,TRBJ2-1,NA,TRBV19,CASSIWTGTAGFQFF,TGTGCCAGTAGTATATGGACAGGGACCGCCGGGTTCCAGTTCTTC
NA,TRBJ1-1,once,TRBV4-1,CASSQVGRGPEAFF,TGCGCCAGCAGCCAAGTTGGGCGGGGCCCTGAAGCTTTCTTT
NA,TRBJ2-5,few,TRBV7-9,CASSLGGLLETQYF,TGTGCCAGCAGCTTAGGAGGGCTCCTAGAGACCCAGTACTTC
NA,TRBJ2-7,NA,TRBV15,CATSPLSRGYEQYF,TGTGCCACCAGCCCCCTGAGCAGGGGCTACGAGCAGTACTTC
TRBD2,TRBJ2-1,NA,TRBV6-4,CASSASGGLIYNEQFF,TGTGCCAGCAGTGCTAGCGGGGGCCTTATTTACAATGAGCAGTTCTTC
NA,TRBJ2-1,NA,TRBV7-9,CASTLGLASSYNEQFF,TGTGCCAGCACCTTAGGTCTAGCAAGCTCCTACAATGAGCAGTTCTTC
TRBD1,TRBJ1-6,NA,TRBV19,CASSGQRNSPLHF,TGTGCCAGTTCGGGACAGAGAAATTCACCCCTCCACTTT
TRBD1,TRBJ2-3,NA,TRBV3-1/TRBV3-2,CASSQEIPRDRVDTQYF,TGTGCCAGCAGCCAAGAAATACCCCGGGACAGGGTCGATACGCAGTATTTT
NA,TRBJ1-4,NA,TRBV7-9,CASSLMGQGNEKLFF,TGTGCCAGCAGCTTGATGGGACAAGGGAATGAAAAACTGTTTTTT
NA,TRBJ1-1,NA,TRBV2,CASIRDSNTEAFF,TGTGCCAGCATCAGGGACTCGAACACTGAAGCTTTCTTT
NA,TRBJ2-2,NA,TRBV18,CASSQPTGNTGELFF,TGTGCCAGCTCACAGCCGACAGGGAACACCGGGGAGCTGTTTTTT
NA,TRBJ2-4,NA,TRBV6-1,CASSEAGGGNIQYF,TGTGCCAGCAGTGAAGCCGGGGGAGGAAACATTCAGTACTTC
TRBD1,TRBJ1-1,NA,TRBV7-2,CASSPQGAGADTEAFF,TGTGCCAGCAGCCCCCAGGGGGCGGGGGCAGATACTGAAGCTTTCTTT
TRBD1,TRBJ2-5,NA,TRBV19,CASSIRTGYTQETQYF,TGTGCCAGTAGTATCAGGACAGGGTATACTCAAGAGACCCAGTACTTC
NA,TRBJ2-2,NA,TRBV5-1,CASSLLGVTGELFF,TGCGCCAGCAGCTTGCTAGGGGTAACCGGGGAGCTGTTTTTT
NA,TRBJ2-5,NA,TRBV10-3,CAISEGFGSGFQETQYF,TGTGCCATCAGTGAGGGGTTTGGGAGCGGCTTCCAAGAGACCCAGTACTTC
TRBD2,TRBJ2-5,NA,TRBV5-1,CASSLVAGGPRETQYF,TGCGCCAGCAGCTTGGTAGCGGGGGGGCCGCGGGAGACCCAGTACTTC
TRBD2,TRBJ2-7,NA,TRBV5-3,CARSFAGGPPYYEQYF,TGTGCCAGAAGCTTTGCGGGGGGCCCTCCCTACTACGAGCAGTACTTC
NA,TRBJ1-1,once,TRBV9,CASKGMGATEAFF,TGTGCCAGCAAGGGAATGGGGGCCACTGAAGCTTTCTTT
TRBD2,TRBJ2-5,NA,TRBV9,CASSAASGGFRETQYF,TGTGCCAGCAGCGCCGCTAGCGGGGGTTTTAGGGAGACCCAGTACTTC
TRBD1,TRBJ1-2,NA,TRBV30,CAWSDPWQGALQGYGYTF,TGTGCCTGGAGTGACCCCTGGCAGGGGGCCCTTCAGGGCTATGGCTACACCTTC
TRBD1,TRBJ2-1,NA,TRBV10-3,CAISESLGRGNEQFF,TGTGCCATCAGTGAGTCGTTAGGCAGGGGGAATGAGCAGTTCTTC
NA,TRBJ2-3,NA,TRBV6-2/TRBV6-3,CASSRRSLGDTQYF,TGTGCCAGCAGTCGAAGGAGTTTAGGAGATACGCAGTATTTT
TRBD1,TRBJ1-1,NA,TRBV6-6,CASNDNRGNTEAFF,TGTGCCAGCAACGATAACAGGGGGAACACTGAAGCTTTCTTT